This T cell receptor beta chain was profiled in a study of blood T cells in healthy people across ages. Using a J-beta primer mix together with a sample-barcoded 5' primer, a second PCR was run for roughly 7 to 12 cycles. Every sample returned 2.5 million or more CDR3-containing paired-end reads. TCRdb re-analysed the 5' RACE reads in MiXCR, keeping a single row per CDR3 protein. The sample holds 600,000 or so distinct CDR3 sequences, roughly 31% seen once. Germline lookup yields CDR1 SGHTA and CDR2 FQGNSA. Trimming cost V 5 bases and J 10 bases, with 18 bases left between them. The CDR3 sequence is 15 residues long.

V is TRBV7-2 and J is TRBJ1-6; D possibly corresponds to TRBD1 (6 bases). This TCR derives from a woman at least 80 years old in good health. Sequenced: blood. CDR3 sequence (DNA): TGTGCCAGCAGCCGGAAACAGGGAGGGAAATCACCCCTCCACTTT. This gives the protein CASSRKQGGKSPLHF.